This T cell receptor (beta chain) emerged from a study of T-cell memory formation after mild COVID-19. Overall study context: Across donors, TCR clusters were largely donor specific.

MiXCR, run by TCRdb on the 5' RACE reads, gives a single entry per CDR3 protein. Of approximately 400,000 distinct CDR3 sequences in the sample, 20% to 25% were seen once. General observations from the study: A second wave expanding day 15 to 37 was CD4+-biased; contracting clones were balanced.

This clonotype was detected only a few times. The antigen is unknown. The CDR3 is 15 amino acids. Germline V lookup: CDR1 KGHSH, CDR2 LQKENI. V lost 1 base, J lost 9 bases, and 13 bases lay in between. V is TRBV18 and J is TRBJ1-6; TRBD1 is a possible D gene (5 bases). The source is an adult woman who had mild COVID-19 (a few samples of this study predate the infection). Cell type and time point are not known. The material sequenced was PBMCs or a T cell subset sorted from them (not recorded which). The DNA for the CDR3 is TGTGCCAGCTCACCACTAGCAGCGGGGGGTTCACCCCTCCACTTT. Protein product: CASSPLAAGGSPLHF.